The sequence of this T cell receptor beta chain was determined in a study of human T cells and chemical hapten exposure. The time point is: patch test 1, 2 weeks after DPC sensitization. Treatment noted: therapeutic diphenylcyclopropenone sensitization with weekly scalp DPC. This clonotype has just a few counts. The library labeled individual cDNA molecules by adding unique molecular identifiers to them. Using its own MiXCR run on the RACE reads, TCRdb lists one record per CDR3 protein. The data contain about 14,000 distinct CDR3 sequences, 16% of them singletons. This CDR3 region has 13 residues. Trimming removed 6 bases from V and 3 bases from J, with 12 bases in between.

The sequence came from a woman aged 25 to 39 with alopecia areata. Some clones in this sample may be carry-over from other donors' samples. This chain links TRBV12-3 or TRBV12-4 with TRBJ2-7; tentatively, D is TRBD1 (6 bases). Sequenced material: whole blood, taken in connection with sensitization to the hapten diphenylcyclopropenone (DPC). The CDR3, as DNA: TGTGCCAGCAGACGTGGACAGTACTACGAGCAGTACTTC. It codes for CASRRGQYYEQYF.